A selection of T cell receptor beta chains follows, all from one sample in a study of early stage breast cancer tumors. TCRdb's table, derived via immunoSEQ multiplex PCR, lists solely in-frame clones and lacks some. The sample consists of tens of thousands of clones, 90% to 95% of them appearing once. Specimen: blood. The source of these receptors is a person aged 65 to 79 with breast cancer. The CDR3 runs from the conserved cysteine through the conserved F or W. D genes are given only for firm matches. Clone size, where shown, is once, few, many, or a class for clones that have expanded.

>TRBD1|TRBJ1-1|TRBV20-1|.
TGCAGTGGACAGGGTTTTGCTGAAGCTTTCTTT
CSGQGFAEAFF
>.|TRBJ1-2|TRBV30|once
TGTGCCTGGAGTGTAACTCCGGGGTCGGCCGGCTACACCTTC
CAWSVTPGSAGYTF
>TRBD2|TRBJ2-3|TRBV7-3|.
TGTGCCAGCAGCCCGACTAGCGGGAGCACAGATACGCAGTATTTT
CASSPTSGSTDTQYF
>TRBD1|TRBJ2-6|TRBV11-2|.
TGTGCCAGCAGCTTACAGGGGGCGGGGACTGGGGCCAACGTCCTGACTTTC
CASSLQGAGTGANVLTF
>.|TRBJ2-5|TRBV11-2|.
TGTGCCAGCAGCCCGAACGGGGTGATCCAAGAGACCCAGTACTTC
CASSPNGVIQETQYF
>.|TRBJ1-5|TRBV6-1|once
TGTGCCGGGAAGACAGAAAACAATCAGCCCCAGCATTTT
CAGKTENNQPQHF
>.|TRBJ1-2|TRBV5-1|.
TGCGCCAGCAGCCAGGCTAACTATGGCTACACCTTC
CASSQANYGYTF
>TRBD1|TRBJ1-1|TRBV10-3|.
TGTGCCATCAGTGAGCCAGGGGGAACGGAAACTGAAGCTTTCTTT
CAISEPGGTETEAFF
>.|TRBJ1-3|TRBV19|.
TGTGCCAGTAGTATGTATGACAGCATCAGCTCTGGAAACACCATATATTTT
CASSMYDSISSGNTIYF
>.|TRBJ1-5|TRBV2|.
TGTGCCAGCAGTGAAGCGGAAGCAGGAGAGGGTCAGCCCCAGCATTTT
CASSEAEAGEGQPQHF
>TRBD1|TRBJ2-1|TRBV18|.
TGTGCCAGCTCACCCGGGCAGGGGGAAGTTGAGCAGTTCTTC
CASSPGQGEVEQFF
>.|TRBJ2-5|TRBV18|.
TGTGCCAGCTCACCACCCGGGACACCACTAGAGACCCAGTACTTC
CASSPPGTPLETQYF
>.|TRBJ2-1|TRBV6-5|.
TGTGCCAGCAGTTACTTCCAGGACTCCTACAATGAGCAGTTCTTC
CASSYFQDSYNEQFF
>.|TRBJ1-4|TRBV7-6|.
TGTGCCAGCACCTCTGGGAACGTAGGGGATGAAAAACTGTTTTTT
CASTSGNVGDEKLFF
>.|TRBJ2-5|TRBV19|.
TGTGCCAGTAGTGTTCAGGGGGAGACCCAGTACTTC
CASSVQGETQYF
>.|TRBJ2-7|TRBV10-3|once
TGTGCCATCAGTGAGTCTACGCTTTCGAGGGCATCCTACGAGCAGTACTTC
CAISESTLSRASYEQYF
>TRBD2|TRBJ2-1|TRBV7-2|.
TGTGCCAGCGCTCGGGCGGGGGGGTACAATGAGCAGTTCTTC
CASARAGGYNEQFF
>.|TRBJ2-7|TRBV18|.
TGTGCCAGCTCACCCGGACAGAACTACGAGCAGTACTTC
CASSPGQNYEQYF
>TRBD2|TRBJ2-1|TRBV19|.
TGTGCCAGTAGTGCCCGGATAGCGGGAGGAGCGAGGTATGAGCAGTTCTTC
CASSARIAGGARYEQFF
>TRBD2|TRBJ2-1|TRBV5-1|.
TGCGCCAGCAGCTTCGGGACTAGCGGGAGTGATGAGCAGTTCTTC
CASSFGTSGSDEQFF
>TRBD2|TRBJ2-3|TRBV7-2|once
TGTGCCAGCAGCGAACCGGGACTAGCGTCATATTTT
CASSEPGLASYF
>TRBD2|TRBJ2-1|TRBV7-8|.
TGTGCCAGCAGCTTATGGGCTAGCGGGACTCCCTACAATGAGCAGTTCTTC
CASSLWASGTPYNEQFF
>TRBD2|TRBJ2-7|TRBV7-3|.
TGTGCCAGCAGCCAAGGGACTAGCGGCACCTACGAGCAGTACTTC
CASSQGTSGTYEQYF
>.|TRBJ1-1|TRBV2|.
TGTGCCAGCAGGGGGGACACCGGTCCTGAAGCTTTCTTT
CASRGDTGPEAFF
>.|TRBJ1-4|TRBV30|.
TGTGCCTGGAGTGTACAGCCGCAAGAAAAACTGTTTTTT
CAWSVQPQEKLFF
>.|TRBJ2-2|TRBV7-9|.
TGTGCCAGCAGCTTTGAGGTCGGGGAGCTGTTTTTT
CASSFEVGELFF
>.|TRBJ2-3|TRBV7-2|.
TGTGCCAGCAGCTCAAGCAGACAGTCAGATACGCAGTATTTT
CASSSSRQSDTQYF
>.|TRBJ2-7|TRBV28|.
TGTGCCAGCTCATTGGCGGGCACCTACGAGCAGTACTTC
CASSLAGTYEQYF
>TRBD2|TRBJ2-1|TRBV10-1|.
TGCGCCAGCAGTGCTAGCGGGGACTACAATGAGCAGTTCTTC
CASSASGDYNEQFF
>.|TRBJ2-5|TRBV5-8|once
TGTGCCAGCAGCTTGGCCGGGACAACACAAGAGACCCAGTACTTC
CASSLAGTTQETQYF
>TRBD2|TRBJ2-5|TRBV5-1|.
TGCGCCAGCAGCTTGGGGCTAGCGGGGATCCAAGAGACCCAGTACTTC
CASSLGLAGIQETQYF
>.|TRBJ1-2|TRBV23-1|.
TGCGCCCCTATCCGGGTTGATGGCTACACCTTC
CAPIRVDGYTF
>.|TRBJ2-3|TRBV15|.
TGTGCCACCAGCAGAGTACCGGTGCCGGGCAGGGGCTCAGCAGATACGCAGTATTTT
CATSRVPVPGRGSADTQYF
>.|TRBJ2-3|TRBV2|.
TGTGCCAGCAGTGATCAGAGCACAGATACGCAGTATTTT
CASSDQSTDTQYF
>.|TRBJ1-1|TRBV10-1|.
TGCGCCAGCAGTGGACAGACGAACACTGAAGCTTTCTTT
CASSGQTNTEAFF
>TRBD1|TRBJ1-4|TRBV6-6|.
TGTGCCAGCAGTTACTCGGGACAGGGAAACGAAAAACTGTTTTTT
CASSYSGQGNEKLFF
>TRBD1|TRBJ1-2|TRBV2|.
TGTGCCAGCAAGGATAGACAGGGCGGCTATGGCTACACCTTC
CASKDRQGGYGYTF
>TRBD2|TRBJ2-1|TRBV7-9|.
TGTGCCAGCAGCTTACTAGCGGGGGGTCAGAATGAGCAGTTCTTC
CASSLLAGGQNEQFF
>TRBD2|TRBJ2-3|TRBV5-4|.
TGTGCCAGCAGCCCCCGGACTAGCGAGGCAGATACGCAGTATTTT
CASSPRTSEADTQYF
>.|TRBJ1-2|TRBV11-2|.
TGTGCCAGCAGCCCAAGGACGAGGGCGGGGGGCTACACCTTC
CASSPRTRAGGYTF
>TRBD2|TRBJ2-5|TRBV5-4|.
TGTGCCAGCAGCTCTGGGGGTAGACTAGCGGGAGCAGGGGAGACCCAGTACTTC
CASSSGGRLAGAGETQYF
>TRBD1|TRBJ2-7|TRBV7-9|once
TGTGCCAGCAGCTTCCGACAGGGGGTGAATTACGAGCAGTACTTC
CASSFRQGVNYEQYF
>.|TRBJ1-4|TRBV7-9|.
TGTGCCAGCAGCTTATCTCAGGGGATAGGGAATGAAAAACTGTTTTTT
CASSLSQGIGNEKLFF
>TRBD1|TRBJ1-1|TRBV5-1|.
TGCGCCAGCAGTTGGGGACAGGGGGTCACTGAAGCTTTCTTT
CASSWGQGVTEAFF
>.|TRBJ2-5|TRBV11-3|.
TGTGCCAGCAGCCTAGGGGGGCAGGGAAGAGAGACCCAGTACTTC
CASSLGGQGRETQYF
>TRBD1|TRBJ1-1|TRBV7-9|.
TGTGCCAGCAGCCCTGGACAGGGGGCGACCACTGAAGCTTTCTTT
CASSPGQGATTEAFF
>.|TRBJ1-3|TRBV6-5|.
TGTGCCAGCAGTCCCGCAGGGGCGGGTGGAAACACCATATATTTT
CASSPAGAGGNTIYF
>.|TRBJ2-7|TRBV30|.
TGTGCCTGGAGTTCTCCGGGACAAACTACCTACGAGCAGTACTTC
CAWSSPGQTTYEQYF
>TRBD1|TRBJ2-7|TRBV5-6|once
TGTGCCAGCAGAGCGACAGGGTTTTACGAGCAGTACTTC
CASRATGFYEQYF
>TRBD1|TRBJ2-5|TRBV7-7|.
TGTGCCAGCAGCTCCCGATCCCCCAGGACAGGTTTCCAAGAGACCCAGTACTTC
CASSSRSPRTGFQETQYF
>TRBD1|TRBJ2-2|TRBV7-6|.
TGTGCCAGCAGCAGACAGGGGGCGAACACCGGGGAGCTGTTTTTT
CASSRQGANTGELFF
>.|TRBJ1-4|TRBV18|.
TGTGCCAGCTCACCACGGACAAACAATGAAAAACTGTTTTTT
CASSPRTNNEKLFF
>TRBD2|TRBJ2-1|TRBV5-1|.
TGCGCCAGCAGCCGAAGGACTAGAGCCACCACTGAGCAGTTCTTC
CASSRRTRATTEQFF
>TRBD1|TRBJ2-5|TRBV7-7|.
TGTGCCAGCAGCTTAGACAGGGGATGGGAGGAGACCCAGTACTTC
CASSLDRGWEETQYF
>.|TRBJ2-1|TRBV28|.
TGTGCCAGCAGTTCCTCATCGTGGCCTTATGAGCAGTTCTTC
CASSSSSWPYEQFF
>TRBD1|TRBJ1-4|TRBV28|.
TGTGCCAGCAGTTTTTCCGGGACAGGGGCGAATGAAAAACTGTTTTTT
CASSFSGTGANEKLFF
>.|TRBJ1-6|TRBV7-9|.
TGTGCCAGCAGCTTACGGGATCCTTATAATTCACCCCTCCACTTT
CASSLRDPYNSPLHF
>.|TRBJ1-1|TRBV9|.
TGTGCCAGCAGCGTAGGAGGGAAGGGAATAGCTTTCTTT
CASSVGGKGIAFF
>TRBD1|TRBJ2-2|TRBV7-3|.
TGTGCCAGCAGACCGGACAGGGCAAACACCGGGGAGCTGTTTTTT
CASRPDRANTGELFF
>TRBD1|TRBJ2-1|TRBV10-3|.
TGTGCCATCAGTGAGTCGTCGGACAGGAATGGGCAGTTCTTC
CAISESSDRNGQFF